This TCR beta chain was sequenced in a study of breast tumors, draining lymph nodes, adjacent tissues. Study-wide points: Compared with basal-like, luminal-like tumors shared significantly more repertoire with nontumor tissue. Data only fit, rather than demonstrated, lymph node origin of most tumor T cells. Tumor repertoires ranked between lymph nodes and nontumor tissue in diversity, with V and J gene preferences.

TCRdb reprocessed the multiplex PCR reads via MiXCR and lists one record per CDR3 protein. The data show under 250,000 distinct CDR3 sequences, less than 40% seen once. As for this clonotype: Its specificity is not known.

Samples came from axillary lymph nodes draining the breast cancer. This CDR3 is built from 15 residues. Germline loops: CDR1 SGHAT, CDR2 FQNNGV. V shed 5 bases and J 5 bases; nucleotides not matched to a gene: 10. V is TRBV11-2 and J is TRBJ1-2, with 8 positions matching TRBD1. Sequenced material: axillary lymph node tissue. The sequence was collected from a female donor with breast cancer. Some clones in this sample may be carry-over from other donors' samples. In nucleotides, the CDR3 is TGTGCCAGCAGCACGGACAGGGTACCGAATTATGGCTACACCTTC. Protein sequence: CASSTDRVPNYGYTF.